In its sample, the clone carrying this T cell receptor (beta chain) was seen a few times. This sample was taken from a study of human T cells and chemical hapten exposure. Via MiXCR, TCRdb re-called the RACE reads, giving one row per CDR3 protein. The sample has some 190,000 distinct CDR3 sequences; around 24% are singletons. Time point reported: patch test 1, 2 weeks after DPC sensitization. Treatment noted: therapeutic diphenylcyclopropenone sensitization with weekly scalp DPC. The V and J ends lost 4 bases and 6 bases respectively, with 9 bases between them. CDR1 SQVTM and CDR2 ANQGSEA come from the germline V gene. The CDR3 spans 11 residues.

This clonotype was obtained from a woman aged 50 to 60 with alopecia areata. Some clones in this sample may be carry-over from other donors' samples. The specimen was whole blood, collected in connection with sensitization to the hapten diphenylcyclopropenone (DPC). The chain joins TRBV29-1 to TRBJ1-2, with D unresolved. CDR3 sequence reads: CSVGQENGYTF. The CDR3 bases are TGCAGCGTTGGGCAGGAAAATGGCTACACCTTC.